This T cell receptor beta chain is from a study of CD8+ T cells in alopecia areata. On the study more broadly: At a dose of 5 to 10 mg twice daily, oral tofacitinib was given to treated patients. General study results and limits: Since there was just one nonresponder, nobody can yet say how baseline CD8+ expansion ties to response.

Regarding this clone: Its antigen is undetermined.

RNA was extracted and reverse transcribed into cDNA as the sequencing template. The data were produced by immunoSEQ multiplex PCR, yet TCRdb's version contains in-frame clones alone and is incomplete. The sample holds around 150,000 clones, about 71% seen once. Indicated treatment: oral pan-JAK inhibitor, 5-10 mg twice daily. The CDR3 runs 14 residues. The V and J ends lost 6 bases and 2 bases respectively, with 16 bases between them. Per germline, CDR1 SQVTM and CDR2 ANQGSEA. The sequence came from a human donor with alopecia areata. Specimen: CD4+ T cells sorted from blood, collected at week 4, from a patient treated with tofacitinib. The rearrangement links TRBV29-1 to TRBJ2-5; D not resolved. The CDR3 here is CSVVKMLRQETQYF. The CDR3 coding sequence is TGCAGCGTCGTCAAAATGTTACGACAAGAGACCCAGTACTTC.